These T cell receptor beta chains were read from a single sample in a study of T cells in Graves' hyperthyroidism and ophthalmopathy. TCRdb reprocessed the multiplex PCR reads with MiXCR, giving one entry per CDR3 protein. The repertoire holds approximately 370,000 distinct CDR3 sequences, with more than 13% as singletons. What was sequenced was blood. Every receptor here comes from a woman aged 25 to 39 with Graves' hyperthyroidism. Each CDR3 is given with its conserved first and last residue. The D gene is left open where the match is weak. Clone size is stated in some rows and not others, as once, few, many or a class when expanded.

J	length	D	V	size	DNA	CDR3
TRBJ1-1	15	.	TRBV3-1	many	TGTGCCAGCAGCCAAGGGCGGTCGGGGAACACTGAAGCTTTCTTT	CASSQGRSGNTEAFF
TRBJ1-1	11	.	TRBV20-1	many	TGCAGTGCTAGCCCAGACAGGGAAGCTTTCTTT	CSASPDREAFF
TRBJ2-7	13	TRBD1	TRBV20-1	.	TGCAGTGCTAGCGGGGGACAGGGGTACGAGCAGTACTTC	CSASGGQGYEQYF
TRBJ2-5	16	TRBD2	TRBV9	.	TGTGCCAGCAGCGTAGAGGGTAGCGGGAGTCGGGAGACCCAGTACTTC	CASSVEGSGSRETQYF
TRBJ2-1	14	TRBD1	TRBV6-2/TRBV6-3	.	TGTGCCAGCATGAGGAACAGGGGAATCGGTGAGCAGTTCTTC	CASMRNRGIGEQFF
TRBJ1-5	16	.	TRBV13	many	TGTGCCAGCAGCAAACGGACAGCCAGTAGCAATCAGCCCCAGCATTTT	CASSKRTASSNQPQHF
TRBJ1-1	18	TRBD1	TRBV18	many	TGTGCCAGCTCACCACAACGGACAGGGGGCGGTTTGAACACTGAAGCTTTCTTT	CASSPQRTGGGLNTEAFF
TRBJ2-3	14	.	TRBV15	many	TGTGCCACCAGCAGAGTTGGACTTACGGATACGCAGTATTTT	CATSRVGLTDTQYF
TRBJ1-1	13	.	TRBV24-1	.	TGTGCCACCAGTGATGGGGCTGCGTTTGGAGCTTTCTTT	CATSDGAAFGAFF
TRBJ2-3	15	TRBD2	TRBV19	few	TGTGCCAGTAGTTCGATGGGACTAAACACAGATACGCAGTATTTT	CASSSMGLNTDTQYF
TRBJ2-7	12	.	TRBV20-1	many	TGCAGTGCTCGCCACAGCTCCTACGAGCAGTACTTC	CSARHSSYEQYF
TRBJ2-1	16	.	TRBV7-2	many	TGTGCCAGCAGCTTAGATGGGGGTAGCTCCTACAATGAGCAGTTCTTC	CASSLDGGSSYNEQFF
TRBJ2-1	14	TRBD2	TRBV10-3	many	TGTGCCATCAGTGGGACTAGCGGGAAAGAAGAGCAGTTCTTC	CAISGTSGKEEQFF
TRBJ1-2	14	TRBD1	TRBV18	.	TGTGCCAGCTCACCACCGGGACAGGGAAAGGGCTACACCTTC	CASSPPGQGKGYTF
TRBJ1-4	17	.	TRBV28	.	TGTGCCAGCAGTTTACCCCTCGACACAGGAATAAGGGAAAAACTGTTTTTT	CASSLPLDTGIREKLFF
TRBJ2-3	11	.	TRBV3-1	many	TGTGCCAGCAGCAATAAAAATACGCAGTATTTT	CASSNKNTQYF
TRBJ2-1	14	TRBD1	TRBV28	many	TGTGCCAGCAGTTACGGACAGGGATTAAATGAGCAGTTCTTC	CASSYGQGLNEQFF
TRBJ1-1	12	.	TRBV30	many	TGTGCCTGGAGTGTAATCTGGCGGGGAGCTTTCTTT	CAWSVIWRGAFF
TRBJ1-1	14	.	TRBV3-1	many	TGTGCCAGCAGATGGGGGCGGGGGAACACTGAAGCTTTCTTT	CASRWGRGNTEAFF
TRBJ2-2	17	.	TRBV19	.	TGTGCCAGTAGTATAGATTGGGCGGGGGCCTACACCGGGGAGCTGTTTTTT	CASSIDWAGAYTGELFF
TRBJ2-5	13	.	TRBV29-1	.	TGCAGCGTTGAGTCGGAGTACCAAGAGACCCAGTACTTC	CSVESEYQETQYF
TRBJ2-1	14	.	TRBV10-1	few	TGCGCCAGCAGTGAGTCCGGGATAGGTCTGAGACAGTTCTTC	CASSESGIGLRQFF
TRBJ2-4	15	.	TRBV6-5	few	TGTGCCAGCAGTTACGGGAGGGGGCTGCGAAACATTCAGTACTTC	CASSYGRGLRNIQYF
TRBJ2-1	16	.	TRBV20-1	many	TGCAGTGTCCTCCCCTCTAGCGCGGGCTCCTACAATGAGCAGTTCTTC	CSVLPSSAGSYNEQFF
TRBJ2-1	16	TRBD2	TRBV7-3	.	TGTGCCAGCAGCGTAAAGCCGGGAGGGCCCTTCAATGAGCAGTTCTTC	CASSVKPGGPFNEQFF
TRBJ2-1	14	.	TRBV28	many	TGTGCCAGCAGTTTTTTGCTCGCCTACAATGAGCAGTTCTTC	CASSFLLAYNEQFF
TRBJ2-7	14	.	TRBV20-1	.	TGCAGTGCTAGAGTTGTACAGCCCCCCTACGAGCAGTACTTC	CSARVVQPPYEQYF
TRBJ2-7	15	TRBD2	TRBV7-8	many	TGTGCCAGCAGCTTAACTAGCGGCATCTCCTACGAGCAGTACTTC	CASSLTSGISYEQYF
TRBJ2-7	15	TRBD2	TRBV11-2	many	TGTGCCAGCAGCCGTGAACTAGCGGTAAGCTACGAGCAGTACTTC	CASSRELAVSYEQYF
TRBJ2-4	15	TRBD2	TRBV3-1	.	TGTGCCAGCAGCCCTAATTCGGGAGCGGGGGACATTCAGTACTTC	CASSPNSGAGDIQYF
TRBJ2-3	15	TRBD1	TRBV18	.	TGTGCCAGCTCAGAGGGACAGGGGCACACAGATACGCAGTATTTT	CASSEGQGHTDTQYF
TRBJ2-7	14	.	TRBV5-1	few	TGCGCCAGCAGCTTGGAACAGAGACTATACGAGCAGTACTTC	CASSLEQRLYEQYF
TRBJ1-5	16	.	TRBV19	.	TGTGCCAGTAGTATATCGGTTTTTTATGGCAATCAGCCCCAGCATTTT	CASSISVFYGNQPQHF
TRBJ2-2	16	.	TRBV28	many	TGTGCCAGCAGTTTAGCTGGCAGGGCGAACACCGGGGAGCTGTTTTTT	CASSLAGRANTGELFF
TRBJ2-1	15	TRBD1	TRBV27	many	TGTGCCAGCAGTTTGGGACAGGGGCCCCACAATGAGCAGTTCTTC	CASSLGQGPHNEQFF
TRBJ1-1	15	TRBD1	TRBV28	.	TGTGCCAGCAGTTTTTCAGGACAGGGGTACACTGAAGCTTTCTTT	CASSFSGQGYTEAFF
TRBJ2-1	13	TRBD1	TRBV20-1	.	TGCAGTGCGATGACAGGGCTCTACAATGAGCAGTTCTTC	CSAMTGLYNEQFF
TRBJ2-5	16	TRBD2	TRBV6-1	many	TGTGCCAGCAGAGCGAGGACTAGCGGGAGCCAAGAGACCCAGTACTTC	CASRARTSGSQETQYF
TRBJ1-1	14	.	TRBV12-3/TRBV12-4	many	TGTGCCAGCAGTTTCAGGTGGGGGAACACTGAAGCTTTCTTT	CASSFRWGNTEAFF
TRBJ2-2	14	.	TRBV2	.	TGTGCCAGCACGCCAGGGGCAAGAACCGGGGAGCTGTTTTTT	CASTPGARTGELFF
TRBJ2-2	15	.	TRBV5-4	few	TGTGCCAGCAGCTTGCGGCAGGGGTTGAACGGGGAGCTGTTTTTT	CASSLRQGLNGELFF
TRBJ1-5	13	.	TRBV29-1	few	TGCAGCGCGACGGGGGATAGCAATCAGCCCCAGCATTTT	CSATGDSNQPQHF
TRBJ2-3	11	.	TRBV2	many	TGTGCCAGCAGTGAAGCCGATACGCAGTATTTT	CASSEADTQYF
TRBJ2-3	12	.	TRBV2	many	TGTGCCACCTTAGGGAGCACAGATACGCAGTATTTT	CATLGSTDTQYF
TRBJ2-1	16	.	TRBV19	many	TGTGCCAGTACCCCAGGGGCAGGGGCAAAGTACAATGAGCAGTTCTTC	CASTPGAGAKYNEQFF
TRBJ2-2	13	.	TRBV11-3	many	TGTGCCAGCAGCTTAGTTAACACCGGGGAGCTGTTTTTT	CASSLVNTGELFF
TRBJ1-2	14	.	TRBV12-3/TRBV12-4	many	TGTGCCAGCAGTTTAGCGGCAGGGTATTATGGCTACACCTTC	CASSLAAGYYGYTF
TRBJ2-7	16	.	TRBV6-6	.	TGTGCCAGCAGTTACTCAAGGGGTCTGCCTAGCTACGAGCAGTACTTC	CASSYSRGLPSYEQYF